These T cell receptor beta chains were read from a single sample in a study of cytomegalovirus exposure and HLA in healthy donors. Sequenced by immunoSEQ multiplex PCR; TCRdb stores in-frame clones only, minus some. The table has about 110,000 clones, 70% to 80% seen once; the top ten hold 2.5% to 3%. Sample: PBMCs. Source of these receptors: a woman under 30 in good health and CMV-seropositive. Both conserved end residues are part of each CDR3. D genes are given only for firm matches. Size is stated for part of the rows, as once, few or many counts, or as a class when the clone is expanded.

TGTGCCAGCATGTGGACAGGCAAACCATCTGGGGCCAACGTCCTGACTTTC,CASMWTGKPSGANVLTF,TRBD1,TRBV27,.,TRBJ2-6
TGTGCCAGCAGCTTCCGGGGACAGGGGATTGATGGCTACACCTTC,CASSFRGQGIDGYTF,TRBD1,TRBV5-6,.,TRBJ1-2
TGCGCCAGCAGCATGCAGGGGGTACAAGAGACCCAGTACTTC,CASSMQGVQETQYF,TRBD1,TRBV5-1,.,TRBJ2-5
TGCGCCAGCAGCCCAACTAGCGGGCCTCTTGGGGAGCAGTACTTC,CASSPTSGPLGEQYF,TRBD2,TRBV4-1,.,TRBJ2-7
TGTGCCAGCAGACAGGGGTCTGGGGCCAACGTCCTGACTTTC,CASRQGSGANVLTF,TRBD1,TRBV7-9,.,TRBJ2-6
TGTGCCCGAAAGGGGGCTCTGGACACCGGGGAGCTGTTTTTT,CARKGALDTGELFF,TRBD1,TRBV30,few,TRBJ2-2
TGTGCCAGCAGTTCGATAAGCGGGACAGGGCCTGGTCAGCCCCAGCATTTT,CASSSISGTGPGQPQHF,TRBD1,TRBV2,once,TRBJ1-5
TGCGCCAGCAGCCAATCCACGGGGGTTAATGAAAAACTGTTTTTT,CASSQSTGVNEKLFF,.,TRBV4-1,once,TRBJ1-4
TGTGCCAGCAGTCCTATCTACAGGGGGTCCAACGAGCAGTACTTC,CASSPIYRGSNEQYF,TRBD1,TRBV27,.,TRBJ2-7
TGCGCCAGCAGCTCGGACAGCTCCAATCAGCCCCAGCATTTT,CASSSDSSNQPQHF,.,TRBV5-1,few,TRBJ1-5
TGTGCCAGCAGCGGTCGGGGGTTATCCTACAATGAGCAGTTCTTC,CASSGRGLSYNEQFF,.,TRBV9,.,TRBJ2-1
TGTGCCAGCAGAGCGGGAGGGCCTTCCAATGAGCAGTTCTTC,CASRAGGPSNEQFF,TRBD2,TRBV2,few,TRBJ2-1
TGTGCCACCGGGGACAGCAACACCGGGGAGCTGTTTTTT,CATGDSNTGELFF,TRBD1,TRBV9,.,TRBJ2-2
TGTGCCAGCGACTCCGGTTGGAATCAGCCCCAGCATTTT,CASDSGWNQPQHF,.,TRBV2,.,TRBJ1-5
TGTGCCATCAGTGAGGGGTCCGGACAGCTGTATGGCTACACCTTC,CAISEGSGQLYGYTF,.,TRBV10-3,.,TRBJ1-2
TGTGCCAGCAGCACACAGGGGAAGGGTTCACCCCTCCACTTT,CASSTQGKGSPLHF,TRBD1,TRBV9,.,TRBJ1-6
TGTGCCAGTAGTATAGTGGGCAGGGCGAACACTGAAGCTTTCTTT,CASSIVGRANTEAFF,.,TRBV19,few,TRBJ1-1
TGTGCCAGTAGTCCCGGGACAGGGGATTATCATGAGCAGTTCTTC,CASSPGTGDYHEQFF,TRBD1,TRBV19,.,TRBJ2-1
TGTGCCAGCAGAAAATGGGCCAGCGGTATCTACGAGCAGTACTTC,CASRKWASGIYEQYF,.,TRBV6-6,.,TRBJ2-7
TGTGCCAGCAGTGAGGACAGAGGGTTGGGTCAGCCCCAGCATTTT,CASSEDRGLGQPQHF,.,TRBV2,.,TRBJ1-5
TGTGCCAGCAGTTCGGGAGGAGGGCTAGATACGCAGTATTTT,CASSSGGGLDTQYF,TRBD2,TRBV28,once,TRBJ2-3
TGTGCCAGCAGCTTAGTAAGGGGTGACACAGATACGCAGTATTTT,CASSLVRGDTDTQYF,.,TRBV11-3,.,TRBJ2-3
TGTGCCTGCCCGGGACAGGGGGTCGGGGAGCTGTTTTTT,CACPGQGVGELFF,TRBD1,TRBV30,.,TRBJ2-2
TGTGCTAGCAGCTTAGATTTCCGTCAGGTCCTCTCTGGAAACACCATATATTTT,CASSLDFRQVLSGNTIYF,.,TRBV7-7,.,TRBJ1-3
TGTGCCAGCAGTGAAAAGGACAGGGATTCAGATACGCAGTATTTT,CASSEKDRDSDTQYF,TRBD1,TRBV6-1,.,TRBJ2-3
TGTGCCAGCAGTTTGATTACAGGGATCGGCACCGGGGAGCTGTTTTTT,CASSLITGIGTGELFF,.,TRBV27,once,TRBJ2-2
TGTGCCAGCACTCGAAAGCTGAACACTGAAGCTTTCTTT,CASTRKLNTEAFF,.,TRBV19,.,TRBJ1-1